Each of the 13 T cell receptor beta chains below was sequenced from the same sample in a study of early T cells in non-severe SARS-CoV-2 infection (dated by TCRdb to about 2021). The library relied on 5' RACE. The instrument given in TCRdb is NextSeq 500. Starting from the raw public reads, TCRdb applied fastp trimming at Q25, assembled clones with MiXCR and retained in-frame beta chains. Rows with one shared CDR3 protein collapse into an entry with the most common genes and DNA. The sample table contains roughly 88,000 distinct CDR3 sequences; only one count was recorded for about 14% of them. Under 6.5% of the sample belongs to the ten largest clones. Sequencing input: whole blood. The receptor set was obtained from an adult who was a healthcare worker with PCR-confirmed SARS-CoV-2 infection or an uninfected control (not recorded which).

There are a few counts of this clonotype. J is TRBJ1-4 and V is TRBV21-1. TRBV21-1 counts as a pseudogene. The CDR3 consists of 13 residues. The CDR3 loop reads CAGPDRSHLGTFF. CDR3 nucleotides: TGTGCCGGTCCGGACCGTAGCCATCTCGGCACTTTTTTT.

This clonotype has more than one count but fewer than ten. The rearrangement uses TRBV20-1 and TRBJ2-3, with 10 bases fitting TRBD2. The CDR3 consists of 14 residues. Trimming removed 2 bases from V and 2 bases from J; junction bases left unmatched: 1. Germline values: CDR1 DFQATT, CDR2 SNEGSKA (reference sequence). Here the CDR3 DNA reads TGCAGTGCTAGACTAGCGGGGGTCACAGATACGCAGTATTTT. Translation: CSARLAGVTDTQYF.

The chain recombines TRBV18 with TRBJ2-3; the D gene could be TRBD1 or TRBD2 (6 bases each). The V end lost 5 bases, the J end lost 3 bases, and 15 bases lay between the germline ends. This CDR3 has 15 residues. Germline CDR1 KGHSH, CDR2 LQKENI. The CDR3 reads CASSATRGGTDTQYF. As DNA, the CDR3 is TGTGCCAGCTCAGCGACTAGAGGGGGGACAGATACGCAGTATTTT.

The J gene is TRBJ2-4, the V gene TRBV4-2; perhaps TRBD2 as D (7 bases). Per the germline V gene, CDR1 is LGHNA and CDR2 is YNFKEQ. CDR3 length: 14 residues. V was pared by 5 bases and J by 6 bases, with 14 bases between. The CDR3 sequence: CASSGRGAGNIQYF. As DNA, the CDR3 is TGTGCCAGCAGCGGGAGGGGGGCTGGAAACATTCAGTACTTC.

The J gene is TRBJ1-6, the V gene TRBV2, with TRBD1 as a possible D gene (6 bases). CDR1 SNHLY and CDR2 FYNNEI come from the germline V gene. The CDR3 sequence is 16 residues long. V was pared by 0 bases and J by 7 bases, with 13 bases between. The CDR3 reads CASSEAGTSRNSPLHF. For the CDR3, the DNA is TGTGCCAGCAGTGAAGCTGGGACATCCCGAAATTCACCCCTCCACTTT.

This clonotype was seen a handful of times. This sequence joins TRBV2 and TRBJ2-3; TRBD1 aligns across 9 bases. The ends lost 7 bases at V and 4 bases at J; junction bases unmatched: 9. Germline V lookup: CDR1 SNHLY, CDR2 FYNNEI. The CDR3 has 15 amino acids. The CDR3 region is CASKRDRADPDTQYF. The CDR3 nucleotides read TGTGCCAGCAAACGGGACAGGGCCGACCCAGATACGCAGTATTTT.

Only a few counts were recorded for this clonotype. The chain recombines TRBV2 with TRBJ2-1; D not certain. Germline CDR1 and CDR2: SNHLY and FYNNEI. The CDR3 spans 17 residues. Trimming shortened V by 0 bases and J by 0 bases, and 12 bases separated the two germline ends. For the CDR3, the DNA is TGTGCCAGCAGTGAAGCGCAGGTGACTTTCTCCTACAATGAGCAGTTCTTC. It codes for CASSEAQVTFSYNEQFF.

V gene TRBV10-3 combines with J gene TRBJ2-1; 10 bases align to TRBD2. This CDR3 contains 14 residues. Germline lookup yields CDR1 ENHRY and CDR2 SYGVKD. V trimming: 2 bases; J trimming: 6 bases; junction bases outside the gene matches: 1. The chain's CDR3 is CAISETSGANEQFF. In DNA form, the CDR3 reads TGTGCCATCAGTGAGACTAGCGGGGCCAATGAGCAGTTCTTC.

Only a few counts were recorded for this clonotype. This chain connects TRBV7-2 to TRBJ1-6; D uncertain. The CDR3 loop spans 15 amino acids. Germline V CDR1 and CDR2: SGHTA, FQGNSA. Trimming stripped 3 bases from V and 6 bases from J, with 12 bases between. The CDR3 DNA sequence: TGTGCCAGCAGCTTCGGGGTTTCCAGTAATTCACCCCTCCACTTT. Translation gives CASSFGVSSNSPLHF.

This clonotype was seen a handful of times. The rearrangement links TRBV24-1 to TRBJ1-2; D remains ambiguous. This CDR3 region has 16 residues. Per germline, CDR1 KGHDR and CDR2 SFDVKD. V lost 3 bases, J lost 7 bases, and 20 bases lay in between. The CDR3, as DNA: TGTGCCACCAGTGATCCCTCGGCGTCAACGTCGGTTGGCTACACCTTC. As protein: CATSDPSASTSVGYTF.

The V and J genes are TRBV11-2 and TRBJ2-3; 7 bases line up with TRBD1. CDR1 and CDR2 from the germline V gene are SGHAT and FQNNGV. The J segment lost 2 bases and the V segment lost 5 bases, leaving 7 bases of the junction unmatched. This CDR3 is built from 15 residues. The CDR3 nucleotides read TGTGCCAGCAGCCTACAGGGGATTCACACAGATACGCAGTATTTT. It codes for CASSLQGIHTDTQYF.

The chain has TRBV20-1 and TRBJ2-5; D gene uncertain. The germline CDR1 and CDR2 sequences are DFQATT and SNEGSKA (reference sequence). V lost 4 bases and J lost 2, with 11 bases in between. The CDR3 runs 13 residues. CDR3 in DNA: TGCAGTGCTACGGTTACACTTCAAGAGACCCAGTACTTC. Translating it yields CSATVTLQETQYF.

The CDR3 DNA reads as TGCAGTGCTAGTCACTATTCCTATGGCTACACCTTC. Translated: CSASHYSYGYTF. The V and J genes are TRBV20-1 and TRBJ1-2; D gene unclear. This CDR3 has 12 residues. Trimming left V 3 bases short and J 4 bases short, with 9 bases between. The germline V gene encodes CDR1 DFQATT and CDR2 SNEGSKA (reference sequence).